The 3 T cell receptor beta chains reported below all come from one sample, sequenced in a study of T cell responses to AZD1222 COVID-19 vaccine. Using immunoSEQ multiplex PCR, the repertoire was profiled, and TCRdb retains in-frame clones only, with some absent. The repertoire includes about 120,000 clones, approximately 83% of them detected once, and roughly 4% sits in the top ten. Sequenced here: peripheral blood, sampled on day 0 of MenACWY control vaccination. These receptors all come from an adult in good health.

V usage is TRBV4-3 and J usage is TRBJ1-5; no firm D call. V was pared by 0 bases and J by 4 bases, with 13 bases between. The CDR3 is made up of 16 amino acids. Germline V lookup: CDR1 LGHNA, CDR2 YSLEER. The CDR3 bases are TGCGCCAGCAGCCAAGATCTCCGCCACTTTAATCAGCCCCAGCATTTT. Its translation: CASSQDLRHFNQPQHF.

This clone was detected once. CDR3 in DNA: TGTGCCAGCAGCTTGGCCGGAAACACCATATATTTT. Amino acid sequence: CASSLAGNTIYF. The chain recombines TRBV5-6 with TRBJ1-3; D uncertain. CDR3 length equals 12 residues. The V gene's germline CDR1 is SGHDT and CDR2 YYEEEE. Between the trimmed V and J ends, which lost 0 bases and 4 bases, there was a span of 2 bases. Using reference TRBV5-6 and TRBJ1-3 for the parts outside the CDR3, the full variable domain is DAGVTQSPTHLIKTRGQQVTLRCSPKSGHDTVSWYQQALGQGPQFIFQYYEEEERQRGNFPDRFSGHQFPNYSSELNVNALLLGDSALYLCASSLAGNTIYFGEGSWLTVV.

This clone was seen just once. This chain joins TRBV2 and TRBJ1-1; the D gene is possibly TRBD1 (6 bases). The V end lost 3 bases, the J end lost 3 bases, and 11 bases lay between the germline ends. There are 14 residues in the CDR3. In germline, CDR1 is SNHLY, CDR2 FYNNEI. The CDR3 spells CASSEQGRDTEAFF. The DNA of the CDR3 is TGTGCCAGCAGTGAGCAGGGGAGGGACACTGAAGCTTTCTTT.